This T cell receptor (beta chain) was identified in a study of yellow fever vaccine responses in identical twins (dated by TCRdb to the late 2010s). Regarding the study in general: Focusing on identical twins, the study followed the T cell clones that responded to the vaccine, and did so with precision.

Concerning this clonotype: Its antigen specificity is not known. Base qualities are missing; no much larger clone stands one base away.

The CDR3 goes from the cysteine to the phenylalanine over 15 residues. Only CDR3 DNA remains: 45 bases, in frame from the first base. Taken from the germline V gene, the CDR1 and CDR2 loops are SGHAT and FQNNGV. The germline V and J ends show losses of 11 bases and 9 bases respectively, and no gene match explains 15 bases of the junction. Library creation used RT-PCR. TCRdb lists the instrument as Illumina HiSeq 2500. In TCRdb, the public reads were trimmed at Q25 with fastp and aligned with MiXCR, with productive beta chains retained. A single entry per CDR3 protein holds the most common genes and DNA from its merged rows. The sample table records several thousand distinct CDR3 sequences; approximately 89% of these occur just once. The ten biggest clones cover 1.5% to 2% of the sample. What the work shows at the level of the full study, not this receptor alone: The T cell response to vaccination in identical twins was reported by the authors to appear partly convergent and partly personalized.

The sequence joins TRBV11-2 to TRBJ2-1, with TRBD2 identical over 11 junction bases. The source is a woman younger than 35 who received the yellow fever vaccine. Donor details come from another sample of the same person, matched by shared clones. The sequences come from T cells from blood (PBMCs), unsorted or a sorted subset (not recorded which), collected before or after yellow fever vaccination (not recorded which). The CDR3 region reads CASKTALAGGVEQFF. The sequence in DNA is TGTGCCTCCAAAACCGCCCTAGCGGGGGGAGTTGAGCAGTTCTTC.